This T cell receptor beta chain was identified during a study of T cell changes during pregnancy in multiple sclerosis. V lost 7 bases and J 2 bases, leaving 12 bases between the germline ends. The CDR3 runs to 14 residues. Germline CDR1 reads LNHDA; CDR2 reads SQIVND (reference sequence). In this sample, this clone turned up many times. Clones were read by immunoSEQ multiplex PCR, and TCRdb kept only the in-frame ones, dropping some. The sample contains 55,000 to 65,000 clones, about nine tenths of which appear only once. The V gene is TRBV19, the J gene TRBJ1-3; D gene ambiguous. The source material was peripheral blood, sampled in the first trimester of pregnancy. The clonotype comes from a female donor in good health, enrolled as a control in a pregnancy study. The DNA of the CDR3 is TGTGCCAGTACGGGCGGGGAGGCTGGAAACACCATATATTTT. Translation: CASTGGEAGNTIYF.